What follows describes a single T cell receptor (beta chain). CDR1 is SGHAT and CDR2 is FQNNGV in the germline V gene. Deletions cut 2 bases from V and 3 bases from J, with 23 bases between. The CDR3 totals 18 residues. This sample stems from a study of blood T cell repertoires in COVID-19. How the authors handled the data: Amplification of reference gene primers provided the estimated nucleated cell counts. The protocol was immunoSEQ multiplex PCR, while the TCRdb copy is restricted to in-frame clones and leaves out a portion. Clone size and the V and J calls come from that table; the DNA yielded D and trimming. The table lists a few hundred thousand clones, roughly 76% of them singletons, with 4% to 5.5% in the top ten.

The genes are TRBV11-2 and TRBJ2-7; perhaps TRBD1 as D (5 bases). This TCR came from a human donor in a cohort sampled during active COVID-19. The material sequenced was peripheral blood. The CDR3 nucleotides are TGTGCCAGCAGCTTATACCCCCCCAGGGTCGTAGGCCACTACGAGCAGTACTTC. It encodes CASSLYPPRVVGHYEQYF. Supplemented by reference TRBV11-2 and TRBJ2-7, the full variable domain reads EAGVAQSPRYKIIEKRQSVAFWCNPISGHATLYWYQQILGQGPKLLIQFQNNGVVDDSQLPKDRFSAERLKGVDSTLKIQPAKLEDSAVYLCASSLYPPRVVGHYEQYFGPGTRLTVT.